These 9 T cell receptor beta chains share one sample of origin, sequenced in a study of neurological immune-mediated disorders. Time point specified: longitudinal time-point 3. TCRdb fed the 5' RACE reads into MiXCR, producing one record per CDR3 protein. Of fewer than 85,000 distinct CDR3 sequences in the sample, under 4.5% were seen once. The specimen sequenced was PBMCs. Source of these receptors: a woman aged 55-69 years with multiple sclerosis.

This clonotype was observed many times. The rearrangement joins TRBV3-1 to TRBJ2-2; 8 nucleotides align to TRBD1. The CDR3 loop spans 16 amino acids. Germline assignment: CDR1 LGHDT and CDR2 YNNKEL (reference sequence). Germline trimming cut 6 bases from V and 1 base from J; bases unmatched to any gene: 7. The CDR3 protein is CASRAKDRGNTGELFF. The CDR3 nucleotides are TGTGCCAGCAGGGCAAAAGACAGGGGGAACACCGGGGAGCTGTTTTTT. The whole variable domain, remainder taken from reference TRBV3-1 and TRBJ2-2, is DTAVSQTPKYLVTQMGNDKSIKCEQNLGHDTMYWYKQDSKKFLKIMFSYNNKELIINETVPNRFSPKSPDKAHLNLHINSLELGDSAVYFCASRAKDRGNTGELFFGEGSRLTVL.

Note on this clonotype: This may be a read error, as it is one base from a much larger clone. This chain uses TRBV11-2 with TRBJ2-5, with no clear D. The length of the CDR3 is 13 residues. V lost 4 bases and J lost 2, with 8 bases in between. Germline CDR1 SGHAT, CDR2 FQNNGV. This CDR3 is CASSSPDQETQYF. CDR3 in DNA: TGTGCCAGCAGCTCACCTGATCAAGAGACCCAGTACTTC.

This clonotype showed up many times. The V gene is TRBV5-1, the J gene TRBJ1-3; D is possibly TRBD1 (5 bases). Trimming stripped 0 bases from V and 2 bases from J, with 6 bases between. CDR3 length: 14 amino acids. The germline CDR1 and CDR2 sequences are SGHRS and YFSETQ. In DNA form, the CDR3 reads TGCGCCAGCAGCTTGGAACAGGCTGGAAACACCATATATTTT. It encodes CASSLEQAGNTIYF.

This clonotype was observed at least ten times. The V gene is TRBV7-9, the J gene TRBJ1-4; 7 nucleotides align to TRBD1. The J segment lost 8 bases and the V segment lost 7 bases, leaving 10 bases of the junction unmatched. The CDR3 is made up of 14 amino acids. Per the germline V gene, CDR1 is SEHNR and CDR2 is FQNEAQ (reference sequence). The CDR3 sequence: CASKRQGTLEKLFF. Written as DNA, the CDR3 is TGTGCCAGCAAACGACAGGGTACTTTAGAAAAACTGTTTTTT. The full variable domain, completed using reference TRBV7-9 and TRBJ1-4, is DTGVSQNPRHKITKRGQNVTFRCDPISEHNRLYWYRQTLGQGPEFLTYFQNEAQLEKSRLLSDRFSAERPKGSFSTLEIQRTEQGDSAMYLCASKRQGTLEKLFFGSGTQLSVL.

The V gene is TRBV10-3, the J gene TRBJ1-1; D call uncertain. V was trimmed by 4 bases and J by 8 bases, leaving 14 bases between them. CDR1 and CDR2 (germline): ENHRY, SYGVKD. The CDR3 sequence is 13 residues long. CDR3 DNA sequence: TGTGCCATCAGTGGTGGGGAAAAAAAGGAAGCTTTCTTT. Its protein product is CAISGGEKKEAFF.

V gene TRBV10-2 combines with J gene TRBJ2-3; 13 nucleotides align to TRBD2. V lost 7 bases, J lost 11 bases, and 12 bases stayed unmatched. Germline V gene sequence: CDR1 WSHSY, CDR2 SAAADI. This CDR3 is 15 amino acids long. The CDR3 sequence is CASTPGLAGEVKQYF. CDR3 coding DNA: TGCGCCAGCACCCCTGGACTAGCGGGGGAGGTTAAGCAGTATTTT.

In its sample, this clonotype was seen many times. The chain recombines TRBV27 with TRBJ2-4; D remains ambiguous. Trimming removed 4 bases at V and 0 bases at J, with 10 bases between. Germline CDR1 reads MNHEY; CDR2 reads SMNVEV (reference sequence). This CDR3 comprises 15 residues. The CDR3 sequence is CASSSPPLAKNIQYF. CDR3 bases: TGTGCCAGCAGTTCCCCCCCGTTAGCCAAAAACATTCAGTACTTC.

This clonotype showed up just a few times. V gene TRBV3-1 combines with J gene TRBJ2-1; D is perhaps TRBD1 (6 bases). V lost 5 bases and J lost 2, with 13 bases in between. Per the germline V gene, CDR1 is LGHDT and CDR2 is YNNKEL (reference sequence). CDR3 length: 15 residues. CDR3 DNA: TGTGCCAGCAGCTCGGACAGTTTACCCTACAATGAGCAGTTCTTC. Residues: CASSSDSLPYNEQFF.

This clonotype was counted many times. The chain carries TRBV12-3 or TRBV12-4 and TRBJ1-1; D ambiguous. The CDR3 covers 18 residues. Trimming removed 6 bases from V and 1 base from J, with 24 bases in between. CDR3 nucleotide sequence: TGTGCCAGCAGCATACTAAGATCGGCAGTTTCGACGAACACTGAAGCTTTCTTT. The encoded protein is CASSILRSAVSTNTEAFF.